This T cell receptor beta chain was profiled in a study of CD8 T cells in ankylosing spondylitis (dated by TCRdb to about 2017). About the full investigation: The study profiled T cell receptor beta repertoires in healthy donors and ankylosing spondylitis patients to find disease-linked TCR variants. The whole study cohort included 108 healthy donors and 25 ankylosing spondylitis patients. Peripheral blood samples were taken, and synovial fluid was additionally collected from ankylosing spondylitis patients.

Broad study findings and their caveats: The disease-linked clones were reported to be significantly enriched in matched synovial fluid samples from ankylosing spondylitis patients. Some motif variants were previously reported in synovial fluid and blood of reactive arthritis patients, suggesting common disease-initiation mechanisms. In peripheral blood, the disease-linked clones were found at relatively low frequencies and had a CD8+ phenotype. Blood from ankylosing spondylitis patients appeared to be characterized by a TCR beta motif made up of several highly homologous amino acid variants.

The sequencer was an Illumina HiSeq 2500. Quantitative 5'-RACE with molecular barcodes was used to prepare TCR beta libraries. The study's own analysis went as follows. Disease-linked TCR variants were identified with a new computational method built on a probabilistic model of VDJ rearrangement. Through fastp at Q25 and MiXCR, TCRdb rebuilt clones from the public reads, retaining in-frame beta chains. Every entry covers one CDR3 protein and lists the most common genes and DNA from its rows. These V and J calls are TCRdb output, not the study's own analysis. The sample profile shows roughly 160,000 distinct CDR3 sequences; roughly 10% of them were found once. The ten largest clonotypes hold approximately 32% of the sample. This clonotype has a count of ten or more. Its specific antigen is unknown. Within one base of it there is no much larger clone, and no base qualities were kept. From the cysteine through the phenylalanine, the CDR3 covers 15 amino acids. The CDR3 DNA has 45 bases and is translated from base 1. V drops 0 bases and J drops 0 bases, leaving 7 bases in between. Via the germline V gene, CDR1 is SGHRS and CDR2 YFSETQ.

The chain is encoded by TRBV5-1 joined to TRBJ1-5; no D gene call is confident. The sample was blood, either unsorted or a sorted T cell fraction (not recorded which). The TCR was taken from a male donor with ankylosing spondylitis or in good health (not recorded which). At the DNA level, the sequence is TGCGCCAGCAGCTTGGACGGAATTAGCAATCAGCCCCAGCATTTT. Translation gives CASSLDGISNQPQHF. Outside the CDR3, residues come from the reference TRBV5-1 and TRBJ1-5 proteins, so the full variable domain is: KAGVTQTPRYLIKTRGQQVTLSCSPISGHRSVSWYQQTPGQGLQFLFEYFSETQRNKGNFPGRFSGRQFSNSRSEMNVSTLELGDSALYLCASSLDGISNQPQHFGDGTRLSIL.